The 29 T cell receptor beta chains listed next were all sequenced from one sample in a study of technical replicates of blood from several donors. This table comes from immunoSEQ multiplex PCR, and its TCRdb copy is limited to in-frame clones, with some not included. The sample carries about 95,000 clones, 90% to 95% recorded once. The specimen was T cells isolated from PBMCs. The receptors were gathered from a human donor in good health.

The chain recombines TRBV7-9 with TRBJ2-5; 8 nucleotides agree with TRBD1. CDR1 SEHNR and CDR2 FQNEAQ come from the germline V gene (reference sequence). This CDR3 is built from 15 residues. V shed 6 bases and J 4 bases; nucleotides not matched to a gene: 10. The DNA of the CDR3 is TGTGCCAGCAGACGCCCGGGACAGGCCGTAGAGACCCAGTACTTC. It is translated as CASRRPGQAVETQYF.

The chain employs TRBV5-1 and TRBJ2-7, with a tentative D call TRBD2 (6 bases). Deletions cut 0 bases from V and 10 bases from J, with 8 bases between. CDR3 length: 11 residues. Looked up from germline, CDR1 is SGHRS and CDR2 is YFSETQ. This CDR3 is CASSLAGEQYF. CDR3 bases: TGCGCCAGCAGCTTGGCGGGGGAACAGTACTTC.

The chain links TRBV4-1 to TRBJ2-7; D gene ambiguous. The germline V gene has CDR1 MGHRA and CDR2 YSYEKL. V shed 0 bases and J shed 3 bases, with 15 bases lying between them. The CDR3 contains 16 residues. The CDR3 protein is CASSQESWASYYEQYF. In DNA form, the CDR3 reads TGCGCCAGCAGCCAAGAAAGTTGGGCTTCCTACTACGAGCAGTACTTC.

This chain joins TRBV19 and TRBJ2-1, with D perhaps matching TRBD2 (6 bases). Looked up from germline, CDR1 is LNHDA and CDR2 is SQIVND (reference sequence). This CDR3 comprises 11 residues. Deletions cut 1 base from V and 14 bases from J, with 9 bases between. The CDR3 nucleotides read TGTGCCAGTAGTATAGGGAGGGGAGAGTTCTTC. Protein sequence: CASSIGRGEFF.

The CDR3 spells CAISQGPEQFF. In DNA form, the CDR3 reads TGTGCCATTTCCCAGGGGCCCGAGCAGTTCTTC. The chain has TRBV6-5 and TRBJ2-1; D is possibly TRBD1 (6 bases). V was shortened by 10 bases and J by 10 bases, with 14 bases between the two germline ends. CDR1 is MNHEY and CDR2 is SVGAGI in the germline V gene. This CDR3 is 11 amino acids long.

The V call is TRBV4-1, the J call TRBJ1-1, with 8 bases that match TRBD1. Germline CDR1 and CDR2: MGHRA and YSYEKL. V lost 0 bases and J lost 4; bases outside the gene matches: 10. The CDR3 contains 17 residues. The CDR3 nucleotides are TGCGCCAGCAGCCAAGATTCAGGGGGCGGAGGGTCCACTGAAGCTTTCTTT. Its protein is CASSQDSGGGGSTEAFF.

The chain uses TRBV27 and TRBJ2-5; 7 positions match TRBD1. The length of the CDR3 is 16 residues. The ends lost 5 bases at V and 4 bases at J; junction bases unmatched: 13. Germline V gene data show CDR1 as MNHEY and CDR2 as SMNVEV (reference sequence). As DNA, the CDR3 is TGTGCCAGCAGTCCCCGCTATACAGGGGTTCGAGAGACCCAGTACTTC. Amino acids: CASSPRYTGVRETQYF.

CDR3 DNA: TGTGCCAGCAGTTACTCTCCAGGGGGCATCGGGACTGAAGCTTTCTTT. It encodes CASSYSPGGIGTEAFF. V usage is TRBV6-5 and J usage is TRBJ1-1; TRBD1 matches 8 bases. J was trimmed by 5 bases and V by 0 bases; bases with no gene match: 8. Germline V CDR1 and CDR2: MNHEY, SVGAGI. The CDR3 loop spans 16 amino acids.

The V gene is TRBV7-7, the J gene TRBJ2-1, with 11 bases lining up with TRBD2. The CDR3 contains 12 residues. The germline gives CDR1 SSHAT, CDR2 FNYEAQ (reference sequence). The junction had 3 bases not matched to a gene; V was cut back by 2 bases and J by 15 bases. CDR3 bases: TGTGCCAGCAGCTTATTAGCGGGAGGGTTGTTCTTC. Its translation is CASSLLAGGLFF.

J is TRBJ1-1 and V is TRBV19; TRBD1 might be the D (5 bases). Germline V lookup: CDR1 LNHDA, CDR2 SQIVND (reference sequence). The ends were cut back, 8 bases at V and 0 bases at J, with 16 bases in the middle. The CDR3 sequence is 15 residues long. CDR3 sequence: CASQGRRGVNTEAFF. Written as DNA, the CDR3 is TGTGCCAGTCAAGGGCGTAGGGGTGTGAACACTGAAGCTTTCTTT. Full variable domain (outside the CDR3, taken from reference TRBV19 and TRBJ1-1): DGGITQSPKYLFRKEGQNVTLSCEQNLNHDAMYWYRQDPGQGLRLIYYSQIVNDFQKGDIAEGYSVSREKKESFPLTVTSAQKNPTAFYLCASQGRRGVNTEAFFGQGTRLTVV.

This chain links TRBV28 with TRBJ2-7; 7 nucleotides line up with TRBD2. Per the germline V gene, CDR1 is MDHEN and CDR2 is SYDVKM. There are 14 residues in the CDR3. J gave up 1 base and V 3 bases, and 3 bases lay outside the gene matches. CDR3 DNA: TGTGCCAGCAGTTTCCAGGGACTATCCTACGAGCAGTACTTC. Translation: CASSFQGLSYEQYF.

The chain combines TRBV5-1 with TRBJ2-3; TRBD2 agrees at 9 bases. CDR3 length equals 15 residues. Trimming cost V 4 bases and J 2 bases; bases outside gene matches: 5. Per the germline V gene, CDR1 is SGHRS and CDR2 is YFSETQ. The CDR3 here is CASSGSGRNTDTQYF. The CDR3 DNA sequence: TGCGCCAGCAGCGGTAGCGGGAGAAACACAGATACGCAGTATTTT.

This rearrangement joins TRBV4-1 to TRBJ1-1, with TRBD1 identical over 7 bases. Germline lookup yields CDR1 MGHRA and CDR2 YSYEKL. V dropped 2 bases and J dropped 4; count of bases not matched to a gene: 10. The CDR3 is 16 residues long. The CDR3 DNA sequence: TGCGCCAGCAGCCAATTGGCAGGGGGAATTTTCACTGAAGCTTTCTTT. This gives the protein CASSQLAGGIFTEAFF.

The CDR3 region is CASSHFASGYTGELFF. CDR3 nucleotide sequence: TGTGCCAGCTCCCACTTTGCTAGCGGATACACCGGGGAGCTGTTTTTT. The V gene is TRBV18, the J gene TRBJ2-2; 7 nucleotides line up with TRBD2. Germline CDR1 reads KGHSH; CDR2 reads LQKENI. Losses at the gene ends were 6 bases for V and 3 bases for J; bases not matched to a gene: 10. This CDR3 is built from 16 residues. Combining the CDR3 with reference TRBV18 and TRBJ2-2 gives the whole variable domain NAGVMQNPRHLVRRRGQEARLRCSPMKGHSHVYWYRQLPEEGLKFMVYLQKENIIDESGMPKERFSAEFPKEGPSILRIQQVVRGDSAAYFCASSHFASGYTGELFFGEGSRLTVL.

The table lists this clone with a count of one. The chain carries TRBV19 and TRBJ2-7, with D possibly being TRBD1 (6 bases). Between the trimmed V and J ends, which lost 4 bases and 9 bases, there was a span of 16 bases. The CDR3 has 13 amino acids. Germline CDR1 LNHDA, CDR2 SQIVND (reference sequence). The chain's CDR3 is CASSTDRDTGQYF. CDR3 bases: TGTGCCAGTAGTACGGACCGGGACACGGGGCAGTACTTC.

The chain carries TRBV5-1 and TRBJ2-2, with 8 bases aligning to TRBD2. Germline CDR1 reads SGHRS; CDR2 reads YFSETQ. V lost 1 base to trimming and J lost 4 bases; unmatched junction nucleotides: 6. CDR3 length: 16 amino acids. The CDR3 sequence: CASSLTGGPSTGELFF. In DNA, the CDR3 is TGCGCCAGCAGCTTGACGGGAGGGCCCAGCACCGGGGAGCTGTTTTTT.

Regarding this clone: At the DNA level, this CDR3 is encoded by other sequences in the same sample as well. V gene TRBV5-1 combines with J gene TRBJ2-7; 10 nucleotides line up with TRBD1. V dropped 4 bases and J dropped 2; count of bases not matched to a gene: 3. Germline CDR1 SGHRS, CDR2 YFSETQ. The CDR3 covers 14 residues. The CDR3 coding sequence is TGCGCCAGCAGCCCCGGGACAGGGGCCTACGAGCAGTACTTC. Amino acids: CASSPGTGAYEQYF.

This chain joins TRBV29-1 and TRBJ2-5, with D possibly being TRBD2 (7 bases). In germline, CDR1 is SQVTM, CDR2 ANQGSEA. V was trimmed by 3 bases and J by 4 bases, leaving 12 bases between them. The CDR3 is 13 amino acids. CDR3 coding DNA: TGCAGCGTTGAGATCGGGGGGCCAGAGACCCAGTACTTC. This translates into CSVEIGGPETQYF.

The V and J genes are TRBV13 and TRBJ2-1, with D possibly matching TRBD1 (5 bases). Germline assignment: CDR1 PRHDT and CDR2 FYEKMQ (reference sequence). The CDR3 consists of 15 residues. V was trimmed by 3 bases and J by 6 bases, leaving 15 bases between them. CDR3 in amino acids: CASSFNRGPLNEQFF. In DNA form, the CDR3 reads TGTGCCAGCAGCTTTAATAGGGGCCCCCTCAATGAGCAGTTCTTC. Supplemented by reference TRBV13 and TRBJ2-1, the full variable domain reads AAGVIQSPRHLIKEKRETATLKCYPIPRHDTVYWYQQGPGQDPQFLISFYEKMQSDKGSIPDRFSAQQFSDYHSELNMSSLELGDSALYFCASSFNRGPLNEQFFGPGTRLTVL.

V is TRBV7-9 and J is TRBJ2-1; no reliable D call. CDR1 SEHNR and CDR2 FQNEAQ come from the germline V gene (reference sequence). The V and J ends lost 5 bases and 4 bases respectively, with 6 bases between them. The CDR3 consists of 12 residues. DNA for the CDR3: TGTGCCAGCAGCCTCGGGTACAATGAGCAGTTCTTC. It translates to CASSLGYNEQFF.

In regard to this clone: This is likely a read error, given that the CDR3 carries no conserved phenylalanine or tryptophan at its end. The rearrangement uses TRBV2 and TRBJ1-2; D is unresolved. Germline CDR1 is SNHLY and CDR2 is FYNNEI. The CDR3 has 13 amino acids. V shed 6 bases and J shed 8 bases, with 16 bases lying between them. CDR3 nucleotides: TGTGCCAGCAGCGTAGGCCAAACAGACGGCTACACCCTC. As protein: CASSVGQTDGYTL.

CDR3 amino acids: CASSLGTGEDQPQHF. In DNA form, the CDR3 reads TGCGCCAGCAGCCTCGGGACAGGGGAAGATCAGCCCCAGCATTTT. The V gene is TRBV5-1, the J gene TRBJ1-5; 10 bases line up with TRBD1. V shed 4 bases, J shed 5 bases, and the junction held 6 bases outside the gene matches. In germline, CDR1 is SGHRS, CDR2 YFSETQ. The CDR3 totals 15 residues.

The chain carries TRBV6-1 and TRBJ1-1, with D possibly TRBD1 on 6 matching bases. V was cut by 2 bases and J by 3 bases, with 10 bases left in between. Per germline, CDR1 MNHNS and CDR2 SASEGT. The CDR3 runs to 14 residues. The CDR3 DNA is TGTGCCAGCAGTGAATTTGGACAGTACACTGAAGCTTTCTTT. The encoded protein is CASSEFGQYTEAFF.

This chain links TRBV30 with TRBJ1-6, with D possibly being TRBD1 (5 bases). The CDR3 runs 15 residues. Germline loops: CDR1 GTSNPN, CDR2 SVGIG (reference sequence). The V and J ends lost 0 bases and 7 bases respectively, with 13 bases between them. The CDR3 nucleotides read TGTGCCTGGAGTGTGGTAAAGGGGATGAATTCACCCCTCCACTTT. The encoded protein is CAWSVVKGMNSPLHF.

Here the CDR3 DNA reads TGTGCCAGCAGCTTTGGGGGGGTCGAGCAGTACTTC. Protein sequence: CASSFGGVEQYF. This chain joins TRBV7-3 and TRBJ2-7; 7 bases match TRBD2. Trimming took 3 bases from V and 6 from J; bases not matched to a gene: 2. The CDR3 sequence is 12 residues long. CDR1 is SGHTA and CDR2 is FQGTGA in the germline V gene.

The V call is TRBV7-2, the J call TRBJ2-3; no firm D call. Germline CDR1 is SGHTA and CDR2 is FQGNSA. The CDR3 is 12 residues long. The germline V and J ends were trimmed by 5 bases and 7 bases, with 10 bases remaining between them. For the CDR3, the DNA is TGTGCCAGCAGCCGAGAAGTGAATACGCAGTATTTT. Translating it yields CASSREVNTQYF.

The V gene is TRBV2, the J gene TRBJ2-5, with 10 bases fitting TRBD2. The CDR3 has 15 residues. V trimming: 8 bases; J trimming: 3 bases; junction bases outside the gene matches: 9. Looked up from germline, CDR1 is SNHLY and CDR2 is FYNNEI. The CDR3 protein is CASDTTGTSEETQYF. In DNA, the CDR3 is TGTGCCAGCGACACTACCGGGACTAGCGAAGAGACCCAGTACTTC. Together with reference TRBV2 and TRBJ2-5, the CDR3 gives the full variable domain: EPEVTQTPSHQVTQMGQEVILRCVPISNHLYFYWYRQILGQKVEFLVSFYNNEISEKSEIFDDQFSVERPDGSNFTLKIRSTKLEDSAMYFCASDTTGTSEETQYFGPGTRLLVL.

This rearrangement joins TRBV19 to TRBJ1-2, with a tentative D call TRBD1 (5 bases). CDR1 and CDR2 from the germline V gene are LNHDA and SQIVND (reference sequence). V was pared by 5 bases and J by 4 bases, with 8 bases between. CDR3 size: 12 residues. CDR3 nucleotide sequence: TGTGCCAGTAGTCCCGACAGCTATGGCTACACCTTC. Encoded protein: CASSPDSYGYTF.

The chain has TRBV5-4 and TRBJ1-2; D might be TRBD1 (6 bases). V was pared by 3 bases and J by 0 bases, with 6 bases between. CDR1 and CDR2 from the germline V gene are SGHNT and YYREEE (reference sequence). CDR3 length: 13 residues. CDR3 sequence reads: CASSWTANYGYTF. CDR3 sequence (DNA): TGTGCCAGCAGCTGGACAGCTAACTATGGCTACACCTTC. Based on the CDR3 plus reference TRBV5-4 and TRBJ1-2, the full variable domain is ETGVTQSPTHLIKTRGQQVTLRCSSQSGHNTVSWYQQALGQGPQFIFQYYREEENGRGNFPPRFSGLQFPNYSSELNVNALELDDSALYLCASSWTANYGYTFGSGTRLTVV.